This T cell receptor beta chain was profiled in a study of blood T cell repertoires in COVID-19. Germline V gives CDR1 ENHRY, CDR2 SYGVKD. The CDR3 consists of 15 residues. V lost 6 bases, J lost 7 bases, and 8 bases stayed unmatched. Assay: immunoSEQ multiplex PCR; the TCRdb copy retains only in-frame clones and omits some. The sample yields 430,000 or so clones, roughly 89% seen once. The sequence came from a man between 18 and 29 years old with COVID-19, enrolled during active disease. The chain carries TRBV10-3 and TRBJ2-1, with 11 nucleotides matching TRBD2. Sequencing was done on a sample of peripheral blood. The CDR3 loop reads CAIRALAGGTNEQFF. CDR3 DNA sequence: TGTGCCATCAGGGCTCTAGCGGGGGGAACGAATGAGCAGTTCTTC.